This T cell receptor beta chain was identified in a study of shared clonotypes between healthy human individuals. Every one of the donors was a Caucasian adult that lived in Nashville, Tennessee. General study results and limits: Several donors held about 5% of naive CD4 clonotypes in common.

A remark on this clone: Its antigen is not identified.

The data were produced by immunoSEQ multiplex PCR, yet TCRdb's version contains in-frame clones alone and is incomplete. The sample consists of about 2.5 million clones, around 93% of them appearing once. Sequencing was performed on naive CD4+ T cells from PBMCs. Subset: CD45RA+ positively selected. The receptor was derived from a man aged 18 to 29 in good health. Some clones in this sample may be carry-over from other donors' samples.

The CDR3 nucleotides read TGCGCCAGCAGCTTGGTCATAAGCCCTTCTTCCTACGAGCAGTACTTC. It is translated as CASSLVISPSSYEQYF. The rearrangement uses TRBV5-1 and TRBJ2-7; D not resolved. CDR3 length: 16 residues. Germline loops: CDR1 SGHRS, CDR2 YFSETQ. The V end lost 0 bases, the J end lost 1 base, and 14 bases lay between the germline ends.